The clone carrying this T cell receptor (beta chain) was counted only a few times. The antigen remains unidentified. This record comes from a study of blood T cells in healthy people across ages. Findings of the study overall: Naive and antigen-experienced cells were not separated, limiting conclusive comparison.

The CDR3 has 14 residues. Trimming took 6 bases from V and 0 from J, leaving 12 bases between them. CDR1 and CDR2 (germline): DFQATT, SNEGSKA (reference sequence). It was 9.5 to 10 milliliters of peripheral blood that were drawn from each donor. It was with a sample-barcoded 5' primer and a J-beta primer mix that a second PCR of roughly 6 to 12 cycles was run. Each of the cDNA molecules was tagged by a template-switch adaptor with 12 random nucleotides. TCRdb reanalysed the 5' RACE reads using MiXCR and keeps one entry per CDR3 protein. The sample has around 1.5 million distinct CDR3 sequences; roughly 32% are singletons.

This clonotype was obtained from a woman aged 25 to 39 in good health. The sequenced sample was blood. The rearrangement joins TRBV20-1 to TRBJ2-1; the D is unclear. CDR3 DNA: TGCAGTGCGCCGACCCCGAGCTCCTACAATGAGCAGTTCTTC. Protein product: CSAPTPSSYNEQFF.